This TCR beta chain was identified in a study of OX40 agonist ivuxolimab in advanced cancers. About the study: Those enrolled were about 80% male, with a mean age of roughly 60 years and ages from about 20 to 85.

The V end was cut by 1 base, the J end by 1 base, with 8 bases between. The CDR3 runs to 15 residues. CDR1 is SEHNR, CDR2 FQNEAQ, per germline (reference sequence). With regard to this clone: Antigen unknown.

Study-wide results and limits: CD4+ and CD8+ T cells in blood underwent clonal expansion by week 6 at 0.1 to 3.0 mg/kg.

Drawing of blood for sampling happened at baseline, at cycle 4 day 1, and at cycle 7 day 1. The protocol was immunoSEQ multiplex PCR, while the TCRdb copy is restricted to in-frame clones and leaves out a portion. The table shows tens of thousands of clones, with more than 75% occurring only once. The origin of this receptor is an adult with an advanced solid tumor such as melanoma, head and neck, liver or kidney cancer. The source was CD4+ or CD8+ T cells sorted from blood, collected in a trial of the OX40 agonist ivuxolimab. The chain recombines TRBV7-9 with TRBJ2-1; D possibly corresponds to TRBD2 (6 bases). In nucleotides, the CDR3 is TGTGCCAGCAGCTTAGTCGGGGGTTCCTACAATGAGCAGTTCTTC. The encoded protein is CASSLVGGSYNEQFF.